This T cell receptor (beta chain) was captured in a study of T cells in Graves' hyperthyroidism and ophthalmopathy. From RNA transcripts, TCR beta CDR3 regions were amplified. Using the HTBI primer set, a first-round RT-PCR was run on the TCR CDR3. MiXCR, run by TCRdb on the multiplex PCR reads, gives a single entry per CDR3 protein. The sample consists of about 350,000 distinct CDR3 sequences, approximately 13% of them appearing once. After removal of 5 bases from V and 5 bases from J, the junction contained 8 bases not matched to a gene. The CDR3 totals 14 residues. The germline V gene encodes CDR1 LNHDA and CDR2 SQIVND (reference sequence). This clonotype occurred many times. Its antigen is undetermined. Study results and limitations: A model of 13 V-J features distinguished ophthalmopathy from stable hyperthyroidism. Prediction of ophthalmopathy progression came a median around 6 months pre-onset.

Recently diagnosed hyperthyroidism of less than 2 months' duration affected patients aged 18 to 65. It was uncontrolled infection, other autoimmune disease, pregnancy or lactation that excluded patients. The sequenced material came from blood. The chain uses TRBV19 and TRBJ1-2; 7 positions agree with TRBD1. This receptor was identified in a woman aged 25 to 45 with Graves' hyperthyroidism. CDR3 bases: TGTGCCAGTAGTCTTCCGGGACAGCCTTATGGCTACACCTTC. Translating it yields CASSLPGQPYGYTF.